The 12 T cell receptor beta chains below were found in one sample sequenced in a study of CD8 T cells in ankylosing spondylitis. Each CDR3 protein gets one entry after TCRdb re-called the 5' RACE reads with MiXCR. The profile shows some 250,000 distinct CDR3 sequences, 8.6% of them singletons. Input material: blood, either unsorted or a sorted T cell fraction (not recorded which). These receptors originate from a male donor with ankylosing spondylitis or in good health (not recorded which).

This clonotype was picked up many times. In DNA, the CDR3 is TGTGCCAGCAGCCAAGGTGGACTAGCGGGAGTGGATACGCAGTATTTT. This gives the protein CASSQGGLAGVDTQYF. The J gene is TRBJ2-3, the V gene TRBV3-1; 13 nucleotides match TRBD2. The CDR3 totals 16 residues. Germline CDR1 LGHDT, CDR2 YNNKEL (reference sequence). Losses at the gene ends were 1 base for V and 6 bases for J; bases not matched to a gene: 4.

The V gene is TRBV5-1, the J gene TRBJ2-5, with D perhaps being TRBD1 or TRBD2 (5 bases each). The germline V gene has CDR1 SGHRS and CDR2 YFSETQ. This CDR3 region has 16 residues. Trimming took 0 bases from V and 4 from J, leaving 16 bases between them. Written as DNA, the CDR3 is TGCGCCAGCAGCTTGGACGGGGCCCTAAGTGCAGAGACCCAGTACTTC. Translating gives CASSLDGALSAETQYF.

This clonotype appeared many times. V and J are TRBV6-2 or TRBV6-3 and TRBJ1-2; D is uncertain. This CDR3 is built from 12 residues. V dropped 7 bases and J dropped 7 bases, with 13 bases sitting between them. Germline values: CDR1 MNHEY, CDR2 SVGEGT. CDR3 sequence (DNA): TGTGCCAGCACTAGGAGTGGGTTTGGCTACACCTTC. Residues: CASTRSGFGYTF.

The chain joins TRBV27 to TRBJ1-6; 10 bases line up with TRBD1. Germline CDR1 reads MNHEY; CDR2 reads SMNVEV (reference sequence). This CDR3 is 18 amino acids long. With 2 bases clipped from V and 8 bases from J, the junction kept 12 bases outside the gene matches. CDR3 amino acids: CASSLRFWTGGRYSPLHF. In DNA, the CDR3 is TGTGCCAGCAGTTTACGATTCTGGACAGGGGGGAGGTATTCACCCCTCCACTTT.

This clonotype was seen repeatedly, ten times or more. The J gene is TRBJ2-3, the V gene TRBV6-2 or TRBV6-3; TRBD2 might be the D (6 bases). V lost 9 bases and J lost 0, with 16 bases in between. CDR3 length: 15 amino acids. The germline V gene has CDR1 MNHEY and CDR2 SVGEGT. In DNA, the CDR3 is TGTGCCAGTACCGACCGGGGGACTAGCACAGATACGCAGTATTTT. Its protein product is CASTDRGTSTDTQYF.

The chain couples TRBV19 to TRBJ2-1, with D perhaps assigned TRBD1 or TRBD2 (7 bases each). The CDR3 loop spans 12 amino acids. V gave up 4 bases and J gave up 9 bases, with 10 bases separating them. Germline assignment: CDR1 LNHDA and CDR2 SQIVND (reference sequence). The CDR3 region is CASSTRGGEQFF. CDR3 DNA sequence: TGTGCCAGTAGTACCAGGGGGGGTGAGCAGTTCTTC.

In DNA form, the CDR3 reads TGTGCCTTCTGGGTCCGATACCAGGGGCCGAGCTCCTATAATTCACCCCTCCACTTT. It specifies CAFWVRYQGPSSYNSPLHF. The chain carries TRBV12-3 or TRBV12-4 and TRBJ1-6, with D possibly matching TRBD1 (6 bases). The CDR3 has 19 amino acids. Trimming pared 11 bases from V and 0 bases from J, leaving 26 bases between.

This clonotype was counted at least ten times. The rearrangement links TRBV12-3 or TRBV12-4 to TRBJ1-1; D ambiguous. This CDR3 contains 14 residues. The germline V and J ends were trimmed by 6 bases and 2 bases, with 13 bases remaining between them. This CDR3 is CASSPPTKNTEAFF. The CDR3 region has the DNA TGTGCCAGCAGCCCTCCGACAAAAAACACTGAAGCTTTCTTT.

This chain links TRBV20-1 with TRBJ1-2; D is possibly TRBD1 (6 bases). Between the trimmed V and J ends, which lost 1 base and 2 bases, there was a span of 17 bases. Germline CDR1 is DFQATT and CDR2 is SNEGSKA (reference sequence). The CDR3 has 16 residues. CDR3 protein: CSARGSYSGGNYGYTF. In nucleotides, the CDR3 is TGCAGTGCTAGAGGTTCTTACTCCGGGGGCAACTATGGCTACACCTTC.

This clonotype was observed at least ten times. The chain couples TRBV7-3 to TRBJ2-2; 12 nucleotides align to TRBD2. Trimming cost V 4 bases and J 5 bases; bases outside gene matches: 20. Looked up from germline, CDR1 is SGHTA and CDR2 is FQGTGA. The CDR3 has 21 amino acids. The CDR3 region is CASSSLRVAGLAGKRTGELFF. The CDR3 DNA reads as TGTGCCAGCAGCTCCCTAAGAGTGGCTGGACTAGCGGGAAAGAGGACCGGGGAGCTGTTTTTT.

This clonotype came up many times. CDR3 sequence: CSVPRQTRNEQFF. The CDR3 DNA follows: TGCAGCGTTCCTAGACAAACTCGTAATGAGCAGTTCTTC. The chain has TRBV29-1 and TRBJ2-1, with no clear D. Deletions cut 5 bases from V and 7 bases from J, with 15 bases between. The CDR3 totals 13 residues. Looked up from germline, CDR1 is SQVTM and CDR2 is ANQGSEA.

J is TRBJ1-6 and V is TRBV20-1, with 7 bases that match TRBD1. Germline trimming cut 6 bases from V and 8 bases from J; bases unmatched to any gene: 7. The CDR3 runs 13 residues. CDR1 and CDR2 from the germline V gene are DFQATT and SNEGSKA (reference sequence). This chain's CDR3 is CSAKDRWDSPLHF. The CDR3 nucleotides are TGCAGTGCGAAGGACAGGTGGGATTCACCCCTCCACTTT.